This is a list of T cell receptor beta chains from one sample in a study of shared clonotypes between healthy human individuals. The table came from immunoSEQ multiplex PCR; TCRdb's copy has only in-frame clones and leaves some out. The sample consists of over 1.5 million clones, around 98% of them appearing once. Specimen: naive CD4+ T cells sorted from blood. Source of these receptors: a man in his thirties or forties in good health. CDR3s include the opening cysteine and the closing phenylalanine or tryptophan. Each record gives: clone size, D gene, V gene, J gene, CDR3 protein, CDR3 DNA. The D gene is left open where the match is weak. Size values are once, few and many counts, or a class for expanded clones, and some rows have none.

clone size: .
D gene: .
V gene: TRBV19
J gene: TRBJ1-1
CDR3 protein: CASSIRGLRSVNTEAFF
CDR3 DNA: TGTGCCAGTAGTATCCGGGGCTTGCGATCTGTGAACACTGAAGCTTTCTTT

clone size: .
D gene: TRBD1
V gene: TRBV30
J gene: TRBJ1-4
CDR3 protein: CAIDPPGQINEKLFF
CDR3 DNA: TGTGCCATCGACCCACCGGGACAGATTAATGAAAAACTGTTTTTT

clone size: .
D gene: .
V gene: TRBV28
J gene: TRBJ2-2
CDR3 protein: CASRGQNTGELFF
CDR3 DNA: TGTGCCAGCAGAGGACAGAACACCGGGGAGCTGTTTTTT

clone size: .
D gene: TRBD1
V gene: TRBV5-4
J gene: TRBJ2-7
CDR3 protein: CASSTPAGTGSREQYF
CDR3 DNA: TGTGCCAGCAGCACCCCAGCCGGGACAGGGAGTCGCGAGCAGTACTTC

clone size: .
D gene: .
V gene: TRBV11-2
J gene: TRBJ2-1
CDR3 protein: CASRPLVAGASSYNEQFF
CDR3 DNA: TGTGCCAGCAGACCCCTAGTGGCAGGGGCAAGCTCCTACAATGAGCAGTTCTTC

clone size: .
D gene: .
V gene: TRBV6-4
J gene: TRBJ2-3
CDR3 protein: CASSDRRQSTDTQYF
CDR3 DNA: TGTGCCAGCAGTGACCGGAGACAAAGCACAGATACGCAGTATTTT

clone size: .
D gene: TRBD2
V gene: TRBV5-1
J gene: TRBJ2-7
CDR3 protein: CASSLLAASSYEQYF
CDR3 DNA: TGCGCCAGCAGCTTGCTAGCGGCGAGCTCCTACGAGCAGTACTTC

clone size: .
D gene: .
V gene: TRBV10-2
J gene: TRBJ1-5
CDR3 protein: CASSERRQLSNQPQHF
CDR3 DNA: TGCGCCAGCAGTGAGAGGAGGCAGCTAAGCAATCAGCCCCAGCATTTT

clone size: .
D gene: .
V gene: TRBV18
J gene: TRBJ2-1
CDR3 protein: CASSPIAVSSYNEQFF
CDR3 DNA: TGTGCCAGCTCACCAATAGCGGTAAGCTCCTACAATGAGCAGTTCTTC

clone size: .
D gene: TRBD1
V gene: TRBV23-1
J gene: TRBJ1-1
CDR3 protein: CASSQRQGDGAFF
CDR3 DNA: TGCGCCAGCAGTCAGCGACAGGGGGACGGGGCTTTCTTT

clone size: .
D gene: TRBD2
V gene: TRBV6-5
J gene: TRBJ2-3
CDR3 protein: CASRSSGSRTDTQYF
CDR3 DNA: TGTGCCAGCAGGAGCAGCGGGAGCAGGACAGATACGCAGTATTTT

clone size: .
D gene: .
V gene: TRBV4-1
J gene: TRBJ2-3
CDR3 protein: CASSQVTDTQYF
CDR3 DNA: TGCGCCAGCAGCCAAGTGACAGATACGCAGTATTTT

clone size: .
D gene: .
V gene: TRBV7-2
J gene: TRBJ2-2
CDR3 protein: CASSLAGVAGELFF
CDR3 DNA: TGTGCCAGCAGCTTAGCCGGAGTTGCCGGGGAGCTGTTTTTT

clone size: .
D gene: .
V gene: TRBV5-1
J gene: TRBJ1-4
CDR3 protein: CASSLAWEGEKLFF
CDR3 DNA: TGCGCCAGCAGCTTGGCCTGGGAGGGGGAAAAACTGTTTTTT

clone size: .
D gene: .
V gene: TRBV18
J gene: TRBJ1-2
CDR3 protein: CASSPLGGPYGYTF
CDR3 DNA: TGTGCCAGCTCACCATTGGGGGGGCCCTATGGCTACACCTTC

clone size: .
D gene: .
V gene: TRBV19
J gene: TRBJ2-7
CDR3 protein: CASSNRGHPYEQYF
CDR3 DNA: TGTGCCAGTAGTAACAGAGGGCACCCCTACGAGCAGTACTTC

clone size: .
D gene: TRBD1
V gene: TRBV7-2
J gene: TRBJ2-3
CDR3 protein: CASSPGGGTDTQYF
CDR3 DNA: TGTGCCAGCAGCCCAGGGGGTGGGACAGATACGCAGTATTTT

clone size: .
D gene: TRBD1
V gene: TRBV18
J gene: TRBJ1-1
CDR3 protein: CASSAGQGELPEAFF
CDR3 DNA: TGTGCCAGCTCAGCAGGACAGGGGGAACTCCCTGAAGCTTTCTTT

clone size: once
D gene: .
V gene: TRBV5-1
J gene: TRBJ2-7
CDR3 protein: CASSLGAGQPTYEQYF
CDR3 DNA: TGCGCCAGCAGCTTGGGGGCCGGACAGCCCACCTACGAGCAGTACTTC

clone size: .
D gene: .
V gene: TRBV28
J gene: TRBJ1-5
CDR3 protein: CASIWRGGRNQPQHF
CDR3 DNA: TGTGCCAGCATTTGGAGGGGGGGAAGGAATCAGCCCCAGCATTTT

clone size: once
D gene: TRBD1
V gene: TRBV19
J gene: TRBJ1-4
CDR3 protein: CASMLAGGEKLFF
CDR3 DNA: TGTGCCAGTATGTTGGCAGGGGGTGAAAAACTGTTTTTT

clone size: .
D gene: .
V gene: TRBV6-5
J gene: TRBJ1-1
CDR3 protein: CASSYYQRTSEAFF
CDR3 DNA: TGTGCCAGCAGTTACTATCAGAGAACATCTGAAGCTTTCTTT

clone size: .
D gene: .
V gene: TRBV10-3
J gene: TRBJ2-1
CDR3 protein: CASQGGLGNEQFF
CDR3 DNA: TGTGCCTCACAAGGTGGGCTGGGGAATGAGCAGTTCTTC

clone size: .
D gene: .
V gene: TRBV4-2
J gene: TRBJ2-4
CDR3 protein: CASSQAPVLAKNIQYF
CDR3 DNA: TGTGCCAGCAGCCAAGCTCCCGTTTTAGCCAAAAACATTCAGTACTTC

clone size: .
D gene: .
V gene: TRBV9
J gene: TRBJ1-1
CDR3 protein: CASSVDLRGNTEAFF
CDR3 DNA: TGTGCCAGCAGCGTAGACCTCCGCGGGAACACTGAAGCTTTCTTT

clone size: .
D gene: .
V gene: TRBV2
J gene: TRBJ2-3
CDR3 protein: CASRVWNADTQYF
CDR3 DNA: TGTGCCAGCAGGGTCTGGAACGCAGATACGCAGTATTTT

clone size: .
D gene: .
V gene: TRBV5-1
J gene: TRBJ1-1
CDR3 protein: CASSLPGQTNTEAFF
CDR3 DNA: TGCGCCAGCAGCTTGCCAGGCCAGACGAACACTGAAGCTTTCTTT

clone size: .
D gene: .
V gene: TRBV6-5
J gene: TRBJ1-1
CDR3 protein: CASSQRTGNTEAFF
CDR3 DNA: TGTGCCAGCAGCCAGAGAACAGGGAACACTGAAGCTTTCTTT

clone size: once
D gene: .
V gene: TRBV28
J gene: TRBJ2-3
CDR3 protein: CASSLSGPDTQYF
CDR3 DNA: TGTGCCAGCAGTTTATCGGGGCCAGATACGCAGTATTTT

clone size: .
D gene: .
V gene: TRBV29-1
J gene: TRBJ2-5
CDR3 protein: CSVTTGPGETQYF
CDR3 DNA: TGCAGCGTCACCACAGGGCCGGGGGAGACCCAGTACTTC

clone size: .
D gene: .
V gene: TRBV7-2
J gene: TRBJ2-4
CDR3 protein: CASSDRLPTSAKNIQYF
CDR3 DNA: TGTGCCAGCAGCGATCGACTACCAACCTCAGCCAAAAACATTCAGTACTTC

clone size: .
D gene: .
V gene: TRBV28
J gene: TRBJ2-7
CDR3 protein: CASSPPGSGEQYF
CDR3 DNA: TGTGCCAGCAGTCCTCCGGGGTCAGGCGAGCAGTACTTC

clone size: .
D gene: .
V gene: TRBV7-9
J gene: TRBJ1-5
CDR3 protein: CASSTGSNQPQHF
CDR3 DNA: TGTGCCAGCAGCACCGGAAGCAATCAGCCCCAGCATTTT

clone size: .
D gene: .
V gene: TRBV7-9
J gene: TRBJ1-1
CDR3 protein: CASRSRDTLNTEAFF
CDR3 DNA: TGTGCCAGCAGATCCCGGGACACACTCAACACTGAAGCTTTCTTT

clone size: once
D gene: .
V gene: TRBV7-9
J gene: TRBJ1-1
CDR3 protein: CASSGTGRTEAFF
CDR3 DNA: TGTGCCAGCAGCGGTACAGGGCGCACTGAAGCTTTCTTT

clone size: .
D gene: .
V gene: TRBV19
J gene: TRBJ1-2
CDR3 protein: CASSIPGWARGYTF
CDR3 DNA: TGTGCCAGTAGTATTCCTGGTTGGGCGCGTGGCTACACCTTC

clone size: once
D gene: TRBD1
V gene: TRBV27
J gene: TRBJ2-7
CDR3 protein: CASRKLRGTAETYEQYF
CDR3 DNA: TGTGCCAGCAGAAAACTAAGGGGGACAGCTGAAACCTACGAGCAGTACTTC

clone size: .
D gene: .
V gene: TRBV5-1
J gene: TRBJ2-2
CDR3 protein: CASSFSGPYTGELFF
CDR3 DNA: TGCGCCAGCAGCTTTTCCGGGCCTTACACCGGGGAGCTGTTTTTT